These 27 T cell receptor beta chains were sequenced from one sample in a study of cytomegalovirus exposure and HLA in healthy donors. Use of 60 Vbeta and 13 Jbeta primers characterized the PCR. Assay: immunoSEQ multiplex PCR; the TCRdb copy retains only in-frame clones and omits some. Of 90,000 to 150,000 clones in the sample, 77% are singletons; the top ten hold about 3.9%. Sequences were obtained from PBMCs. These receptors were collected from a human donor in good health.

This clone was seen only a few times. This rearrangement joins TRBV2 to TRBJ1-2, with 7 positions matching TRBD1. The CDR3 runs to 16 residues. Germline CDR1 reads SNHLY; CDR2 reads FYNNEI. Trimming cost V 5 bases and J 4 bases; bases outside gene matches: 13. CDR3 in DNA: TGTGCCAGCAGTTCCCCCAACCGGGACAGATCCTATGGCTACACCTTC. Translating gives CASSSPNRDRSYGYTF.

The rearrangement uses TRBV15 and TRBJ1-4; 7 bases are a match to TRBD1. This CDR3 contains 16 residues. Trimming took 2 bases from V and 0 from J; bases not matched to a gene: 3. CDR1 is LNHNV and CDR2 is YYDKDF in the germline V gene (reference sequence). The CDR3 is CATSRLGQATNEKLFF. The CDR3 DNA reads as TGTGCCACCAGCAGACTTGGACAGGCAACTAATGAAAAACTGTTTTTT.

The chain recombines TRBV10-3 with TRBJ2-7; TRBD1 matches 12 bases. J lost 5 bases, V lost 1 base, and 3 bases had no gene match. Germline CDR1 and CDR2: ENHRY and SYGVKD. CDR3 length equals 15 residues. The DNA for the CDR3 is TGTGCCATCAGTGAGTTGGGACAGGGGGCCGACGAGCAGTACTTC. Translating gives CAISELGQGADEQYF.

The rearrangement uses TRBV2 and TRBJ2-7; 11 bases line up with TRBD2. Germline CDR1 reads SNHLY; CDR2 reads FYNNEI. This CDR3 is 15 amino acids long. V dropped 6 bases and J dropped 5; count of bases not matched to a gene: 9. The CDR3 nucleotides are TGTGCCAGCAGGGGTAGCGGGAGGGCGCGCCACGAGCAGTACTTC. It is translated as CASRGSGRARHEQYF.

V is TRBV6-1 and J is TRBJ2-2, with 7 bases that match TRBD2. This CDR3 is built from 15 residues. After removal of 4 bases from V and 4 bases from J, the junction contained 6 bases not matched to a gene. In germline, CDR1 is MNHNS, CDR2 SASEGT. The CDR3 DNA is TGTGCCAGCAGTGCCGCGGGAGTAGGCACCGGGGAGCTGTTTTTT. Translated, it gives CASSAAGVGTGELFF.

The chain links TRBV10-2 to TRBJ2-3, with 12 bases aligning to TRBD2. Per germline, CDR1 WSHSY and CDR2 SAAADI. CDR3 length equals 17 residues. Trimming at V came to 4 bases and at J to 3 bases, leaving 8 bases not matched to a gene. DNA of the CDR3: TGCGCCAGCAGTGTCCCTAGCGGGAGGGGGTGGACAGATACGCAGTATTTT. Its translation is CASSVPSGRGWTDTQYF.

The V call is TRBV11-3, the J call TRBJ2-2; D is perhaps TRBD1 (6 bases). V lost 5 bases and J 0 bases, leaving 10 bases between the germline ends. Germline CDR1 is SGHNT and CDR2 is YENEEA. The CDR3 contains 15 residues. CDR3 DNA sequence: TGTGCCAGCAGCGCCAGGACAGCGAACACCGGGGAGCTGTTTTTT. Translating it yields CASSARTANTGELFF.

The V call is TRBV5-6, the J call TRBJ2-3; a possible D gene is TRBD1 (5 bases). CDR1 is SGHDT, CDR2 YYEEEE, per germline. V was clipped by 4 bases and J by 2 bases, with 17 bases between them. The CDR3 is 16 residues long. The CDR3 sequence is CASSLLFGAHTDTQYF. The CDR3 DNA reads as TGTGCCAGCAGCCTACTTTTTGGGGCTCACACAGATACGCAGTATTTT.

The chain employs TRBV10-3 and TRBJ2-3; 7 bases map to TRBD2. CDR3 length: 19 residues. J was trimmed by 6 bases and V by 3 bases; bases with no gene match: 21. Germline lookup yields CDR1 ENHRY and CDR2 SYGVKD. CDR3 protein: CAISEVIRSGIVLLDTQYF. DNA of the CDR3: TGTGCCATCAGTGAAGTCATTCGGAGCGGGATTGTTCTACTGGATACGCAGTATTTT.

For the CDR3, the DNA is TGTGCCAGCAGCTTGGTCCGGGGAGGCGGCGAGCAGTACTTC. Translation gives CASSLVRGGGEQYF. This chain links TRBV5-4 with TRBJ2-7, with D tentatively TRBD2 (6 bases). Germline loops: CDR1 SGHNT, CDR2 YYREEE (reference sequence). The CDR3 consists of 14 residues. Between the trimmed V and J ends, which lost 0 bases and 6 bases, there was a span of 13 bases.

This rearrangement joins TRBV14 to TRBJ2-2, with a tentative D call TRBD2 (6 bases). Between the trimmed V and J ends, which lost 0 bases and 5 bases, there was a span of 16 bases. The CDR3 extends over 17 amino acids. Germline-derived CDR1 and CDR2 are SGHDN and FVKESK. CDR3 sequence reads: CASSQETGWGVTGELFF. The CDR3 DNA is TGTGCCAGCAGCCAAGAAACAGGTTGGGGGGTGACCGGGGAGCTGTTTTTT.

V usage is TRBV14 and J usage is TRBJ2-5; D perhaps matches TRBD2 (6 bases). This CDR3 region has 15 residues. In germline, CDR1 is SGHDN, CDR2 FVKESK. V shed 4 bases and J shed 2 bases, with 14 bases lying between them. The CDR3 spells CASSLSGQVQETQYF. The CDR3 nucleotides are TGTGCCAGCAGCCTTAGCGGCCAAGTACAAGAGACCCAGTACTTC.

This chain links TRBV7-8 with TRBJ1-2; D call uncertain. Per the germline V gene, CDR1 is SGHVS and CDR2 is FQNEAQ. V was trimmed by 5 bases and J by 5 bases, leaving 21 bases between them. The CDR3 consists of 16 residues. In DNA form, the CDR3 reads TGTGCCAGCAGCCTACAAGGCGCCAAGACGGGGTATGGCTACACCTTC. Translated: CASSLQGAKTGYGYTF.

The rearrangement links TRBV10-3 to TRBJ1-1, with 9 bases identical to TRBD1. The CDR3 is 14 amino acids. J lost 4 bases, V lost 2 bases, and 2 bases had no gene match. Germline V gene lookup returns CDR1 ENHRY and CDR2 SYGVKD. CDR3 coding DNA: TGTGCCATCAGTGAGACAGGGGGCGTCACTGAAGCTTTCTTT. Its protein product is CAISETGGVTEAFF.

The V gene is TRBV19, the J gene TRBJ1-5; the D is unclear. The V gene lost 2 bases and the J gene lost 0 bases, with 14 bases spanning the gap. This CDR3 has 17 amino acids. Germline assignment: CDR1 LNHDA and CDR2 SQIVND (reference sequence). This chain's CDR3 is CASSISLPRDSNQPQHF. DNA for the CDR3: TGTGCCAGTAGTATATCTCTCCCACGGGATAGCAATCAGCCCCAGCATTTT. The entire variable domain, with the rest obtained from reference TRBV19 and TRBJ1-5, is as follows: DGGITQSPKYLFRKEGQNVTLSCEQNLNHDAMYWYRQDPGQGLRLIYYSQIVNDFQKGDIAEGYSVSREKKESFPLTVTSAQKNPTAFYLCASSISLPRDSNQPQHFGDGTRLSIL.

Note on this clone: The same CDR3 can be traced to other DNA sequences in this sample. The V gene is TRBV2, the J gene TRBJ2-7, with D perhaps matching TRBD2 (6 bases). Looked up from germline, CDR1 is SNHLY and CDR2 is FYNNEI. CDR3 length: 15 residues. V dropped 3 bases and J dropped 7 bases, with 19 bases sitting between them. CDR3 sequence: CASSEAQAGMGEQYF. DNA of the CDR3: TGTGCCAGCAGTGAGGCCCAGGCGGGGATGGGTGAGCAGTACTTC.

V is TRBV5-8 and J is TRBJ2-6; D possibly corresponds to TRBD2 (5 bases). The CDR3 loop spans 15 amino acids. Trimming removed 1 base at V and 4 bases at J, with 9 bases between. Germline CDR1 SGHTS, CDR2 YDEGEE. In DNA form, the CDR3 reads TGTGCCAGCAGCTTGAGACTATCCGGGGCCAACGTCCTGACTTTC. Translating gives CASSLRLSGANVLTF.

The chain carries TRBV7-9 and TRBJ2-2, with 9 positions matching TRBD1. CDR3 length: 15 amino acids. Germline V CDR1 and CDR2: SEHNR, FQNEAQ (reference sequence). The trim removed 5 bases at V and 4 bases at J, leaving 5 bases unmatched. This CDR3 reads CASSPGTGTTGELFF. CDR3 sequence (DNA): TGTGCCAGCAGCCCCGGGACAGGGACCACCGGGGAGCTGTTTTTT.

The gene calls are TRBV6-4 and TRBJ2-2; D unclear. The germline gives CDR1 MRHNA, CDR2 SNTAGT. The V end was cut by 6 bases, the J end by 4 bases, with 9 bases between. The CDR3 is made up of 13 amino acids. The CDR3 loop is CASRSASTGELFF. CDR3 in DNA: TGTGCCAGCAGAAGCGCGAGCACCGGGGAGCTGTTTTTT.

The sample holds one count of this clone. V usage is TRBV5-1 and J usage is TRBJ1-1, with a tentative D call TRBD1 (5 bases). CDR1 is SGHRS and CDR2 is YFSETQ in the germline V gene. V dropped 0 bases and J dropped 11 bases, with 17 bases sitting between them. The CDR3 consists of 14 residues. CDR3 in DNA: TGCGCCAGCAGCTTGGAGGGGCGGTCAACTTGGGCTTTCTTT. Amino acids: CASSLEGRSTWAFF.

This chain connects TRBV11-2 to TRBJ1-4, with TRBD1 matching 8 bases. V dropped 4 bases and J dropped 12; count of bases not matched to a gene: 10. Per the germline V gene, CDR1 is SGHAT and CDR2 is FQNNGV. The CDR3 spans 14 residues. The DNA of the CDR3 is TGTGCCAGCAGCTCCAGCCCGGACAGGGCGGAACTGTTTTTT. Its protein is CASSSSPDRAELFF.

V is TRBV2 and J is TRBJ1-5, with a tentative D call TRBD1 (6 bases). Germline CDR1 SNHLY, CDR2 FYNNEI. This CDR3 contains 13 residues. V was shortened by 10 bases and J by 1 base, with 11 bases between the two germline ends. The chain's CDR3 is CATTGNSNQPQHF. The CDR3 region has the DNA TGTGCCACTACAGGGAACAGCAATCAGCCCCAGCATTTT.

As DNA, the CDR3 is TGTGCCACCGTAGGGGGTGAGACCCAGTACTTC. This translates into CATVGGETQYF. This chain uses TRBV15 with TRBJ2-5; tentative D call: TRBD1 (6 bases). CDR3 length: 11 residues. Trimming pared 8 bases from V and 5 bases from J, leaving 9 bases between. CDR1 and CDR2 from the germline V gene are LNHNV and YYDKDF (reference sequence).

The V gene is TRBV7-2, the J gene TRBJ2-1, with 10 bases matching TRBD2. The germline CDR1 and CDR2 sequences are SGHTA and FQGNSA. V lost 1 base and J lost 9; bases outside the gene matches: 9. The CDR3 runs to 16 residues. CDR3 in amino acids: CASSLESGRVFSEQFF. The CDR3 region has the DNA TGTGCCAGCAGCTTAGAAAGCGGGAGGGTTTTCAGTGAGCAGTTCTTC.

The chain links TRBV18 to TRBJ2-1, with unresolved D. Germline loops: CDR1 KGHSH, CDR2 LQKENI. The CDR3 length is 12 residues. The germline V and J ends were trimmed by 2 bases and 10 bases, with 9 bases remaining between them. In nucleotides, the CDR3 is TGTGCCAGCTCACCAACCCTAACGGAGCAGTTCTTC. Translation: CASSPTLTEQFF.

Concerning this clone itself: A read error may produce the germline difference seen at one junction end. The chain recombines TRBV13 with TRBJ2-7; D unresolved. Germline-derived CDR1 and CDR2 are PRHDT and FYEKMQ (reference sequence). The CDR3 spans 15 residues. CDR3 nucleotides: TGTACCAGCAGCCCCCGTCCGACACTCAACTACGAGCAGTACTTC. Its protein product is CTSSPRPTLNYEQYF.

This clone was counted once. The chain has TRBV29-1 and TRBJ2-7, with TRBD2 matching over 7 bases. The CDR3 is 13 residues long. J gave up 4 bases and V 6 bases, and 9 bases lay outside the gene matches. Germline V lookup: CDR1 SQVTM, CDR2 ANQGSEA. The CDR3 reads CSVRGEWAYEQYF. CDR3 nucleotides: TGCAGCGTACGGGGGGAATGGGCTTACGAGCAGTACTTC.